This TCR beta chain derives from a study of neurological immune-mediated disorders. cDNA synthesis was performed by 5'RACE with 10-nucleotide random UMIs. TCRdb processed the 5' RACE reads anew with MiXCR; each CDR3 protein has one entry. The profile shows roughly 42,000 distinct CDR3 sequences, 13% of them singletons. Documented time point: longitudinal time-point 3. There are many counts of this clonotype. Trimming took 4 bases from V and 6 from J; bases not matched to a gene: 14. This CDR3 is 17 amino acids long. Germline CDR1 reads MDHEN; CDR2 reads SYDVKM. The sequenced sample consisted of PBMCs. This sequence was found in a man aged 25 to 40 in good health. This chain uses TRBV28 with TRBJ2-1; 8 nucleotides align to TRBD1. The CDR3: CASSSSGGARGFNEQFF. The CDR3 nucleotides read TGTGCCAGCAGTTCCTCAGGGGGCGCGCGCGGCTTCAATGAGCAGTTCTTC.